The 8 T cell receptor beta chains in this list originate from one sample, sequenced in a study of T cell changes during pregnancy in multiple sclerosis. Here immunoSEQ multiplex PCR was the method, and the copy in TCRdb shows in-frame clones only, minus some. The sample shows fewer than 110,000 clones, under 95% of them seen only once. The specimen was peripheral blood, collected in the third trimester of pregnancy. These receptors were obtained from a female donor in good health, enrolled as a control in a pregnancy study.

The V and J genes are TRBV27 and TRBJ1-2, with TRBD1 identical over 7 bases. CDR1 MNHEY and CDR2 SMNVEV come from the germline V gene (reference sequence). There are 16 residues in the CDR3. J gave up 4 bases and V 4 bases, and 12 bases lay outside the gene matches. The CDR3 nucleotides are TGTGCCAGCAGTTCCCGCCTGAACCGGGACAGCTATGGCTACACCTTC. This sequence encodes CASSSRLNRDSYGYTF.

This chain uses TRBV27 with TRBJ2-7; 7 nucleotides agree with TRBD1. Germline CDR1 and CDR2: MNHEY and SMNVEV (reference sequence). V lost 3 bases and J lost 5; bases outside the gene matches: 4. CDR3 length: 13 amino acids. The CDR3 loop reads CASSLYRGNEQYF. CDR3 nucleotide sequence: TGTGCCAGCAGTTTGTACAGGGGAAACGAGCAGTACTTC.

This clone is a singleton in its sample. The V and J genes are TRBV9 and TRBJ2-1; TRBD2 matches 7 bases. The junction had 6 bases not matched to a gene; V was cut back by 3 bases and J by 6 bases. The CDR3 length is 14 residues. In germline, CDR1 is SGDLS, CDR2 YYNGEE. Here the CDR3 reads CASSATGTINEQFF. The CDR3 DNA reads as TGTGCCAGCAGCGCTACCGGGACTATCAATGAGCAGTTCTTC.

The chain links TRBV5-6 to TRBJ1-1; TRBD1 is a possible D gene (5 bases). V was clipped by 6 bases and J by 7 bases, with 19 bases between them. This CDR3 region has 14 residues. Germline values: CDR1 SGHDT, CDR2 YYEEEE. CDR3 sequence: CASTLYGPGHEAFF. DNA for the CDR3: TGTGCCAGCACCCTCTATGGCCCCGGACATGAAGCTTTCTTT.

V and J are TRBV11-1 and TRBJ1-5; no firm D call. With 5 bases removed from V and 1 base from J, the gap between germline ends came to 6 bases. CDR1 and CDR2 (germline): SGHAT, FQDESV (reference sequence). This CDR3 is 13 amino acids long. The DNA of the CDR3 is TGTGCCAGCAGCCCGACAAGCAATCAGCCCCAGCATTTT. It yields the protein CASSPTSNQPQHF. Filled out from reference TRBV11-1 and TRBJ1-5, the complete variable domain reads EAEVAQSPRYKITEKSQAVAFWCDPISGHATLYWYRQILGQGPELLVQFQDESVVDDSQLPKDRFSAERLKGVDSTLKIQPAELGDSAMYLCASSPTSNQPQHFGDGTRLSIL.

The chain carries TRBV2 and TRBJ1-1; possible D gene TRBD1, 6 bases. Trimming took off 3 bases at V and 3 bases at J, with 8 bases between the two ends. CDR3 length: 13 residues. The V gene's germline CDR1 is SNHLY and CDR2 FYNNEI. Here the CDR3 DNA reads TGTGCCAGCAGTGACAGGGGAGACACTGAAGCTTTCTTT. Amino acid sequence: CASSDRGDTEAFF.

The chain has TRBV9 and TRBJ1-2; no clear D. CDR3 length: 17 amino acids. The V gene lost 4 bases and the J gene lost 5 bases, with 24 bases spanning the gap. CDR1 and CDR2 (germline): SGDLS, YYNGEE. The CDR3, as DNA: TGTGCCAGCAGCCCTAGTAGCCCCACTGAGGGATCGTATGGCTACACCTTC. Translated: CASSPSSPTEGSYGYTF.

Written as DNA, the CDR3 is TGTGCCTGGAATGTGGGAGCTAACTATGGCTACACCTTC. Amino acid sequence: CAWNVGANYGYTF. The chain employs TRBV30 and TRBJ1-2, with unresolved D. Germline V CDR1 and CDR2: GTSNPN, SVGIG (reference sequence). The V and J ends lost 4 bases and 0 bases respectively, with 9 bases between them. The CDR3 is 13 residues long.